A single sample is the source of the 5 T cell receptor beta chains below, sequenced in a study of OX40 agonist ivuxolimab in advanced cancers. Some clones are missing from TCRdb's copy, which holds only in-frame ones; the method was immunoSEQ multiplex PCR. The sample records about 50,000 clones, around nine tenths being singletons. The sample here was CD4+ or CD8+ T cells sorted from blood, taken in a trial of the OX40 agonist ivuxolimab. Source of these receptors: an adult with an advanced solid tumor such as melanoma, head and neck, liver or kidney cancer.

A few counts support this clone. The rearrangement uses TRBV30 and TRBJ1-5, with unresolved D. The CDR3 totals 15 residues. Germline values: CDR1 GTSNPN, CDR2 SVGIG (reference sequence). Trimming removed 4 bases from V and 4 bases from J, with 17 bases in between. The CDR3, as DNA: TGTGCCTGGACCGGGGAGGCATTATTTAATCAGCCCCAGCATTTT. Encoded protein: CAWTGEALFNQPQHF.

This sequence joins TRBV10-3 and TRBJ2-3; possible D gene TRBD1, 6 bases. Germline lookup yields CDR1 ENHRY and CDR2 SYGVKD. V dropped 5 bases and J dropped 3 bases, with 18 bases sitting between them. CDR3 length: 16 residues. In nucleotides, the CDR3 is TGTGCCATCAGTCGGGTGCTACAGGGTCGTACAGATACGCAGTATTTT. It yields the protein CAISRVLQGRTDTQYF.

The chain recombines TRBV28 with TRBJ1-1, with a tentative D call TRBD1 (6 bases). The CDR3 extends over 12 amino acids. Trimming removed 10 bases from V and 7 bases from J, with 16 bases in between. The germline gives CDR1 MDHEN, CDR2 SYDVKM. CDR3 amino acids: CATYQGKGEAFF. The CDR3 DNA sequence: TGTGCCACCTATCAGGGGAAGGGTGAAGCTTTCTTT.

The V call is TRBV10-3, the J call TRBJ2-3; D is tentatively TRBD1 or TRBD2 (5 bases each). CDR3 length: 12 residues. Germline CDR1 ENHRY, CDR2 SYGVKD. V shed 10 bases and J shed 2 bases, with 10 bases lying between them. The CDR3 protein is CATLGDTDTQYF. Written as DNA, the CDR3 is TGTGCCACCTTGGGGGACACAGATACGCAGTATTTT.

The genes are TRBV11-2 and TRBJ2-7; unclear D gene. The ends were cut back, 3 bases at V and 4 bases at J, with 7 bases in the middle. Germline values: CDR1 SGHAT, CDR2 FQNNGV. This CDR3 contains 12 residues. The CDR3 coding sequence is TGTGCCAGCAGCTTTGGTCTTTACGAGCAGTACTTC. Protein sequence: CASSFGLYEQYF.